Below are 29 T cell receptor beta chains sequenced from a single sample in a study of T-cell reconstitution after alpha-beta-depleted transplantation in children. Unique molecular identifiers were used in preparing the TCRbeta library. Via MiXCR, TCRdb re-called the PCR reads, giving one row per CDR3 protein. The table shows 600,000 or so distinct CDR3 sequences, with 20% to 25% occurring only once. The source material was PBMCs, mostly from graft donor cells, sampled 360 days after TCRalphabeta/CD19-depleted stem cell transplant. These receptors were obtained from a boy younger than two who had a stem cell transplant for acute myeloid leukemia, so the T cells may come from the graft donor.

This clonotype was seen a few times. This could be a read error, since a much larger clone is one nucleotide away. The chain couples TRBV20-1 to TRBJ2-2; 7 bases are shared with TRBD1. Germline V gene lookup returns CDR1 DFQATT and CDR2 SNEGSKA (reference sequence). This CDR3 region has 15 residues. CDR3 sequence (DNA): TGCAGTGCTAGAGTGCTACAGGGGAACACCGGGGAGCTGCTTTTT. It specifies CSARVLQGNTGELLF.

In its sample, this clonotype was seen a few times. The chain links TRBV9 to TRBJ1-6; D is ambiguous. Per the germline V gene, CDR1 is SGDLS and CDR2 is YYNGEE. CDR3 size: 13 residues. V gave up 3 bases and J gave up 14 bases, with 15 bases separating them. The CDR3, as DNA: TGTGCCAGCAGCGCTTTAACAGATTTTGCCCTCCACTTT. As protein: CASSALTDFALHF.

Ten or more counts support this clonotype. J is TRBJ1-1 and V is TRBV20-1; 8 bases agree with TRBD1. This CDR3 spans 15 amino acids. In germline, CDR1 is DFQATT, CDR2 SNEGSKA (reference sequence). V lost 6 bases to trimming and J lost 0 bases; unmatched junction nucleotides: 9. Here the CDR3 DNA reads TGCAGTGCGGGGAGGACAGGGCGGATGAACACTGAAGCTTTCTTT. This encodes CSAGRTGRMNTEAFF.

The chain carries TRBV6-2 or TRBV6-3 and TRBJ1-5, with a possible D match to TRBD1 (6 bases). The CDR3 has 14 amino acids. Germline values: CDR1 MNHEY, CDR2 SVGEGT. Trimming left V 10 bases short and J 1 base short, with 14 bases between. CDR3 sequence (DNA): TGTGCCATCCAGGGGTCTTGGAGCAATCAGCCCCAGCATTTT. It translates to CAIQGSWSNQPQHF.

This clonotype was seen more than once but under ten times. V usage is TRBV27 and J usage is TRBJ2-4; the match to TRBD1 covers 7 bases. This CDR3 is built from 15 residues. Germline CDR1 and CDR2: MNHEY and SMNVEV (reference sequence). The ends lost 2 bases at V and 8 bases at J; junction bases unmatched: 9. CDR3 nucleotides: TGTGCCAGCAGTTTAGATAAGGGGGCGACGGACATTCAGTACTTC. It translates to CASSLDKGATDIQYF.

CDR3 nucleotides: TGCAGTGCTAGCTTGGCTAGCGGAAACATTCAGTACTTC. Translated, it gives CSASLASGNIQYF. This chain joins TRBV20-1 and TRBJ2-4; TRBD2 matches at 7 bases. Germline V gene sequence: CDR1 DFQATT, CDR2 SNEGSKA (reference sequence). V gave up 3 bases and J gave up 6 bases; unmatched junction bases: 5. The CDR3 totals 13 residues.

The table lists this clonotype with a few counts. The rearrangement uses TRBV29-1 and TRBJ2-3; D ambiguous. Germline CDR1 SQVTM, CDR2 ANQGSEA. V lost 3 bases and J 0 bases, leaving 4 bases between the germline ends. This CDR3 is 12 amino acids long. CDR3 protein: CSVEDSTDTQYF. CDR3 nucleotides: TGCAGCGTTGAGGATAGCACAGATACGCAGTATTTT.

This clonotype was observed many times. J is TRBJ2-1 and V is TRBV6-4; TRBD2 is a possible D gene (6 bases). Germline V gene data show CDR1 as MRHNA and CDR2 as SNTAGT. Trimming shortened V by 3 bases and J by 4 bases, and 16 bases separated the two germline ends. The CDR3 is made up of 16 amino acids. Written as DNA, the CDR3 is TGTGCCAGCAGTGAGTCCACCGGGGGTCCTTACAATGAGCAGTTCTTC. Protein: CASSESTGGPYNEQFF.

This clonotype was seen at least ten times. This chain links TRBV5-1 with TRBJ2-2; D remains ambiguous. Germline V gives CDR1 SGHRS, CDR2 YFSETQ. This CDR3 spans 18 amino acids. V was clipped by 4 bases and J by 2 bases, with 21 bases between them. The CDR3 nucleotides are TGCGCCAGCAGCCCTGGTGCGTCCAGACCTCAAAACACCGGGGAGCTGTTTTTT. This sequence encodes CASSPGASRPQNTGELFF.

This clonotype has more than one count but fewer than ten. The CDR3 loop reads CASSYDGSDNEKLFF. The CDR3 DNA sequence: TGTGCCAGCAGTTACGATGGTAGTGATAATGAAAAACTGTTTTTT. The chain recombines TRBV6-5 with TRBJ1-4, with D unresolved. CDR1 is MNHEY and CDR2 is SVGAGI in the germline V gene. The ends were cut back, 2 bases at V and 4 bases at J, with 11 bases in the middle. This CDR3 is 15 amino acids long.

The chain joins TRBV11-2 to TRBJ2-3, with 8 bases lining up with TRBD2. CDR1 SGHAT and CDR2 FQNNGV come from the germline V gene. Trimming at V came to 5 bases and at J to 0 bases, leaving 19 bases not matched to a gene. The CDR3 extends over 20 amino acids. The DNA of the CDR3 is TGTGCCAGCAGCCGACCCGTGGGCTTAGCGGGGATGTCTAGCACAGATACGCAGTATTTT. It encodes CASSRPVGLAGMSSTDTQYF. Full variable domain (rest looked up from reference TRBV11-2 and TRBJ2-3): EAGVAQSPRYKIIEKRQSVAFWCNPISGHATLYWYQQILGQGPKLLIQFQNNGVVDDSQLPKDRFSAERLKGVDSTLKIQPAKLEDSAVYLCASSRPVGLAGMSSTDTQYFGPGTRLTVL.

This clonotype has ten or more counts. The chain carries TRBV25-1 and TRBJ1-6, with 9 bases lining up with TRBD1. V was pared by 8 bases and J by 9 bases, with 2 bases of the junction left unmatched. The V gene's germline CDR1 is MGHDK and CDR2 SYGVNS. This CDR3 has 12 amino acids. The CDR3 coding sequence is TGTGCCAGCGGGGACAGGGTTTCACCCCTCCACTTT. This encodes CASGDRVSPLHF.

This clonotype occurred many times. The chain links TRBV6-1 to TRBJ2-7, with 8 bases identical to TRBD1. V was clipped by 6 bases and J by 4 bases; unmatched bases: 8. The CDR3 runs 14 residues. Germline V gives CDR1 MNHNS, CDR2 SASEGT. Here the CDR3 DNA reads TGTGCCAGCAGACTCCCAGGGGGCGTGTACGAGCAGTACTTC. Translation gives CASRLPGGVYEQYF.

This chain links TRBV5-6 with TRBJ2-2; D gene unclear. This CDR3 has 14 amino acids. V lost 1 base and J 0 bases, leaving 4 bases between the germline ends. The germline V gene encodes CDR1 SGHDT and CDR2 YYEEEE. The CDR3 nucleotides read TGTGCCAGCAGCTTGCTCCCGAACACCGGGGAGCTGTTTTTT. It is translated as CASSLLPNTGELFF. Complete variable domain (other parts from reference TRBV5-6 and TRBJ2-2): DAGVTQSPTHLIKTRGQQVTLRCSPKSGHDTVSWYQQALGQGPQFIFQYYEEEERQRGNFPDRFSGHQFPNYSSELNVNALLLGDSALYLCASSLLPNTGELFFGEGSRLTVL.

This clonotype turned up a few times. The chain employs TRBV12-3 or TRBV12-4 and TRBJ1-6; D perhaps matches TRBD1 (6 bases). This CDR3 region has 15 residues. V was pared by 3 bases and J by 6 bases, with 12 bases between. Here the CDR3 reads CASSFQQGPNSPLHF. The CDR3 DNA is TGTGCCAGCAGTTTCCAACAGGGACCTAATTCACCCCTCCACTTT.

The table lists this clonotype with many counts. The CDR3 DNA sequence: TGTGCCAGCAGCCCGTTAGGGCCGGGGGATACGCAGTATTTT. As protein: CASSPLGPGDTQYF. The chain employs TRBV7-2 and TRBJ2-3; possible D gene TRBD2, 5 bases. The CDR3 has 14 amino acids. CDR1 is SGHTA, CDR2 FQGNSA, per germline. Trimming removed 5 bases at V and 6 bases at J, with 15 bases between.

This clonotype was detected ten times or more. CDR3: CASSLGSGDYNEQFF. CDR3 DNA: TGCGCCAGCAGCTTAGGTAGCGGGGACTACAATGAGCAGTTCTTC. J is TRBJ2-1 and V is TRBV5-1; 8 bases agree with TRBD2. Germline trimming cut 2 bases from V and 3 bases from J; bases unmatched to any gene: 4. Germline assignment: CDR1 SGHRS and CDR2 YFSETQ. The CDR3 is 15 residues long.

CDR3 amino acids: CASSSLAGVPYNEQFF. For the CDR3, the DNA is TGTGCCAGCAGTTCCCTAGCGGGGGTTCCCTACAATGAGCAGTTCTTC. V usage is TRBV6-5 and J usage is TRBJ2-1; 10 bases line up with TRBD2. Germline lookup yields CDR1 MNHEY and CDR2 SVGAGI. The CDR3 runs to 16 residues. The junction had 5 bases not matched to a gene; V was cut back by 4 bases and J by 2 bases.

Many counts were recorded for this clonotype. This chain uses TRBV6-5 with TRBJ2-5, with D possibly called TRBD1 or TRBD2 (5 bases each). The CDR3 length is 14 residues. The germline CDR1 and CDR2 sequences are MNHEY and SVGAGI. Trimming cost V 1 base and J 4 bases, with 10 bases left between them. The CDR3 nucleotides read TGTGCCAGCAGTTACTTCCGGGGACCAGAGACCCAGTACTTC. Its protein product is CASSYFRGPETQYF.

This clonotype was detected ten times or more. The chain links TRBV28 to TRBJ2-7; 8 nucleotides agree with TRBD1. CDR3 size: 13 residues. Trimming removed 10 bases from V and 4 bases from J; junction bases left unmatched: 9. The germline CDR1 and CDR2 sequences are MDHEN and SYDVKM. The CDR3: CATTGGSTYEQYV. The CDR3 DNA sequence: TGTGCCACTACAGGGGGGTCGACTTACGAGCAGTACGTC.

This clonotype was counted a few times. The chain has TRBV20-1 and TRBJ1-1; no clear D gene. Germline V CDR1 and CDR2: DFQATT, SNEGSKA (reference sequence). This CDR3 contains 13 residues. Between the trimmed V and J ends, which lost 6 bases and 1 base, there was a span of 12 bases. The CDR3 DNA is TGCAGTGCCTCTGGACTGGCGAACACTGAAGCTTTCTTT. This codes for CSASGLANTEAFF.

V gene TRBV29-1 combines with J gene TRBJ1-1; D perhaps matches TRBD1 (6 bases). The V end was cut by 3 bases, the J end by 0 bases, with 14 bases between. Germline CDR1 is SQVTM and CDR2 is ANQGSEA. The CDR3 spans 15 residues. CDR3 loop: CSVDKQGGMNTEAFF. The CDR3 coding sequence is TGCAGCGTTGACAAACAGGGAGGGATGAACACTGAAGCTTTCTTT. The whole variable domain, filled in from reference TRBV29-1 and TRBJ1-1, reads SAVISQKPSRDICQRGTSLTIQCQVDSQVTMMFWYRQQPGQSLTLIATANQGSEATYESGFVIDKFPISRPNLTFSTLTVSNMSPEDSSIYLCSVDKQGGMNTEAFFGQGTRLTVV.

The gene calls are TRBV15 and TRBJ1-6; D is undetermined. Germline loops: CDR1 LNHNV, CDR2 YYDKDF (reference sequence). V was clipped by 4 bases and J by 1 base, with 14 bases between them. The CDR3 totals 17 residues. The CDR3 loop reads CATSTRPGGSYNSPLHF. The DNA of the CDR3 is TGTGCCACCAGCACCCGCCCGGGTGGGTCCTATAATTCACCCCTCCACTTT.

The chain uses TRBV28 and TRBJ1-3; D is possibly TRBD1 (5 bases). The germline gives CDR1 MDHEN, CDR2 SYDVKM. V was shortened by 2 bases and J by 2 bases, with 13 bases between the two germline ends. This CDR3 region has 16 residues. The CDR3 is CASSLVERGTGNTIYF. The DNA of the CDR3 is TGTGCCAGCAGTTTAGTGGAGAGGGGAACTGGAAACACCATATATTTT.

This clonotype was recorded many times. The chain couples TRBV20-1 to TRBJ2-1; 10 bases match TRBD2. Germline loops: CDR1 DFQATT, CDR2 SNEGSKA (reference sequence). J was trimmed by 7 bases and V by 6 bases; bases with no gene match: 12. The CDR3 has 15 residues. CDR3 region: CSAWTSGLPGNEQFF. The DNA of the CDR3 is TGCAGTGCCTGGACTAGCGGCCTACCCGGGAATGAGCAGTTCTTC.

This clonotype was picked up many times. This chain links TRBV20-1 with TRBJ1-2; D might be TRBD1 (5 bases). Trimming shortened V by 3 bases and J by 7 bases, and 15 bases separated the two germline ends. This CDR3 has 13 residues. Per germline, CDR1 DFQATT and CDR2 SNEGSKA (reference sequence). DNA for the CDR3: TGCAGTGCTAGGGGGGGACCGCAGGGTGGCTACACCTTC. It specifies CSARGGPQGGYTF.

This clonotype occurred once. V and J are TRBV29-1 and TRBJ1-3, with D hard to call. Germline V gene data show CDR1 as SQVTM and CDR2 as ANQGSEA. This CDR3 is 13 amino acids long. V was clipped by 5 bases and J by 0 bases, with 8 bases between them. The CDR3 loop reads CSVSSYSGNTIYF. Written as DNA, the CDR3 is TGCAGCGTTAGTTCTTACTCTGGAAACACCATATATTTT.

The rearrangement uses TRBV10-3 and TRBJ1-4; 8 nucleotides agree with TRBD1. V shed 4 bases, J shed 8 bases, and the junction held 3 bases outside the gene matches. CDR3 length equals 13 residues. CDR1 and CDR2 from the germline V gene are ENHRY and SYGVKD. CDR3 nucleotide sequence: TGTGCCATCAGTGGGACAGGGCAGGAAAAACTGTTTTTT. This sequence encodes CAISGTGQEKLFF.

The rearrangement joins TRBV11-2 to TRBJ2-7; D call uncertain. Trimming took 6 bases from V and 7 from J, leaving 4 bases between them. There are 9 residues in the CDR3. CDR1 and CDR2 from the germline V gene are SGHAT and FQNNGV. CDR3 sequence: CASRWEQYV. The CDR3 region has the DNA TGTGCCAGCAGATGGGAGCAGTACGTC.